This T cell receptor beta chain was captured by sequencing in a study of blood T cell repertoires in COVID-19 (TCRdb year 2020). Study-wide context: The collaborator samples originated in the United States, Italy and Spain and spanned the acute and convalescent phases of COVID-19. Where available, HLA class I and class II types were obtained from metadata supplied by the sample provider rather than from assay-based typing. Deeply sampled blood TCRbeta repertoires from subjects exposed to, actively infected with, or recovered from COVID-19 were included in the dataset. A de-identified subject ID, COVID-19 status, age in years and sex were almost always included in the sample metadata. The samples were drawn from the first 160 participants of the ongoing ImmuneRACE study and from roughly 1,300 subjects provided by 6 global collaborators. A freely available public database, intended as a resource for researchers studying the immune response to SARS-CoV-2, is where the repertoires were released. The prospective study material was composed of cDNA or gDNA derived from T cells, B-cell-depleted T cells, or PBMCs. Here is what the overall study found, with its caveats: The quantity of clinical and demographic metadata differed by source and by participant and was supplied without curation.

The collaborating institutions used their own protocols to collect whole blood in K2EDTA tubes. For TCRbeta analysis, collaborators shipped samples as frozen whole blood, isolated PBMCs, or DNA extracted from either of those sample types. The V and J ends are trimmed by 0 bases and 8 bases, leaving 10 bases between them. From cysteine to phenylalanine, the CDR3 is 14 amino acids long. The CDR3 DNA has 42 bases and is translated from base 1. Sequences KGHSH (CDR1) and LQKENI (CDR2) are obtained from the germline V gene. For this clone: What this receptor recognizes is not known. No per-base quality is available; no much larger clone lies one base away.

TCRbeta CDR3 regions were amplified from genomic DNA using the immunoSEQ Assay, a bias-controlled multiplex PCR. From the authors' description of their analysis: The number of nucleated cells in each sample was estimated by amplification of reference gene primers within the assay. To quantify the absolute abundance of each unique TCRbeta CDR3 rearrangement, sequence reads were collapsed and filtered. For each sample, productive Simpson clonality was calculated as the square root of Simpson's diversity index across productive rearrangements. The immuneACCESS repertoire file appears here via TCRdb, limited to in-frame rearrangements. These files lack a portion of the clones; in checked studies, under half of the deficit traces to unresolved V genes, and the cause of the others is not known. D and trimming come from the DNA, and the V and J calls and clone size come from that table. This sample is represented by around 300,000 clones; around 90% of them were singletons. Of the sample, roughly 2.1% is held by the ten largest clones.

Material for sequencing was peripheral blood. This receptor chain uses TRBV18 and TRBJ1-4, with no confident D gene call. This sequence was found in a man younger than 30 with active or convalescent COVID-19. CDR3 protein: CASSPPESREKLFF. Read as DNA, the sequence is TGTGCCAGCTCACCACCGGAGTCCCGCGAAAAACTGTTTTTT.